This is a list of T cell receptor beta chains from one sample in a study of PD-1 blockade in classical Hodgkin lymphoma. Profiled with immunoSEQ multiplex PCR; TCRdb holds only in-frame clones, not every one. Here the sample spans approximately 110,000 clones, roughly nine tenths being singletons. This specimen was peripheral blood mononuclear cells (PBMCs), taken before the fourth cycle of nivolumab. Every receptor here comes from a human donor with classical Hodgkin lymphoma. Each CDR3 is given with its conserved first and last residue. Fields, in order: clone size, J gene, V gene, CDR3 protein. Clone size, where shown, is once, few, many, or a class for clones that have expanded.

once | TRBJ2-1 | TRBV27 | CASSLSRTSGRHNEQFF
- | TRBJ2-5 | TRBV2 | CASRAQTGRETQYF
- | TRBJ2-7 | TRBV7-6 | CASSLEAGGSHEQYF
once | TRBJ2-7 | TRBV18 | CASSPFEGYEQYF
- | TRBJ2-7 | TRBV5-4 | CASGGQGYEQYF
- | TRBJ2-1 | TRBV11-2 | CASSRPTGGDEQFF
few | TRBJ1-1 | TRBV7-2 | CASSFATARPEAFF
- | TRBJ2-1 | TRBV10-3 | CAISDSGGSYNEQFF
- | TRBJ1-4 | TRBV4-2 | CASSSDRLNEKLFF
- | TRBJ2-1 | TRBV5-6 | CASSLDVGRTYNEQFF
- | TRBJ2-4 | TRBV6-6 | CASSSRDPAKNIQYF
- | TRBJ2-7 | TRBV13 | CASSDSYEQYF
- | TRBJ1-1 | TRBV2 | CASTPWENTEAFF
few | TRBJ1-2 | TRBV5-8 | CASSLQGAIGYTF
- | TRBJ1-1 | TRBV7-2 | CASSLVSGFGEAFF
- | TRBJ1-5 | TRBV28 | CASSLVGASNQPQHF
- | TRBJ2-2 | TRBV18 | CASSPSTGDTGELFF
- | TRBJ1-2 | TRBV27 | CASSASLRVGYTF
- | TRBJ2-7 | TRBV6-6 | CASSYSGDREYEQYF
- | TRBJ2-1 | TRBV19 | CASSIDLGYNEQFF
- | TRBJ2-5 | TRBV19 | CASSAGPGETQYF
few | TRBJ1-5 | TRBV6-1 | CASSEGPSNQPQHF
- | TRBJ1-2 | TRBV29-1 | CSVEVQIYGYTF
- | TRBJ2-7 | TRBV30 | CAWRSKGSSYEQYF
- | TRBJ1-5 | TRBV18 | CASSPGTGDQPQHF
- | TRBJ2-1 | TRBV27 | CASHRASGIKSYNEQFF
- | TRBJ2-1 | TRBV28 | CASSQTRNDYNEQFF
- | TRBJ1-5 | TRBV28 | CASSYPTGQGGQPQHF
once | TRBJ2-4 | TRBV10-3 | CAISPGLAGGQNIQYF
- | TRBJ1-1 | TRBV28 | CASHTGGVNTEAFF
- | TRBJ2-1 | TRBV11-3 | CASSLGSSGTSEQFF
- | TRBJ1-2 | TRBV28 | CASSFRDRASYGYTF
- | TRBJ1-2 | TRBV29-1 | CSALGGREKGYTF